This is a list of T cell receptor beta chains from one sample in a study of T cells after yellow fever vaccination. TCRdb itself ran the 5' RACE reads through MiXCR, one entry per CDR3 protein. The sample lists around 140,000 distinct CDR3 sequences, under 8% occurring once. This sample comprised CD4+ T cells sorted from PBMCs, obtained 10 days after the yellow fever booster vaccination. The origin of the receptors is a man aged 25-40 years who received the YFV17D yellow fever vaccine. CDR3s include the opening cysteine and the closing phenylalanine or tryptophan. Fields, in order: J gene, D gene, clone size, V gene, CDR3 protein, CDR3 DNA. The D gene is left open where the match is weak. Size values are once, few and many counts, or a class for expanded clones, and some rows have none.

J gene: TRBJ2-5; D gene: TRBD2; clone size: -; V gene: TRBV19; CDR3 protein: CASSVVSGSLQETQYF; CDR3 DNA: TGTGCCAGTAGTGTGGTTAGCGGGAGCCTCCAAGAGACCCAGTACTTC
J gene: TRBJ2-5; D gene: -; clone size: many; V gene: TRBV14; CDR3 protein: CASSQGLNTGTQYF; CDR3 DNA: TGTGCCAGCAGCCAAGGACTAAATACCGGGACCCAGTACTTC
J gene: TRBJ2-3; D gene: TRBD2; clone size: many; V gene: TRBV20-1; CDR3 protein: CSATVSGRAKSDTQYF; CDR3 DNA: TGCAGTGCCACCGTTAGCGGGAGGGCCAAATCAGATACGCAGTATTTT
J gene: TRBJ1-1; D gene: -; clone size: -; V gene: TRBV9; CDR3 protein: CASSAWGRASEAFF; CDR3 DNA: TGTGCCAGCAGCGCCTGGGGCAGGGCCAGCGAGGCTTTCTTT
J gene: TRBJ2-3; D gene: TRBD2; clone size: -; V gene: TRBV20-1; CDR3 protein: CSARHTGVAGVADTQYF; CDR3 DNA: TGCAGTGCTCGACACACTGGGGTAGCGGGAGTAGCAGATACGCAGTATTTT
J gene: TRBJ2-1; D gene: TRBD2; clone size: many; V gene: TRBV6-5; CDR3 protein: CASSSASLAGDVREQFF; CDR3 DNA: TGTGCCAGCAGTTCAGCCTCCCTAGCGGGAGACGTCCGTGAGCAGTTCTTC
J gene: TRBJ2-4; D gene: -; clone size: many; V gene: TRBV7-2; CDR3 protein: CASSLEVGIQYF; CDR3 DNA: TGTGCCAGCAGCTTAGAAGTGGGCATTCAGTACTTC
J gene: TRBJ2-5; D gene: -; clone size: -; V gene: TRBV4-3; CDR3 protein: CASSQEWQGKETQYF; CDR3 DNA: TGCGCCAGCAGCCAAGAATGGCAGGGTAAAGAGACCCAGTACTTC
J gene: TRBJ2-2; D gene: TRBD2; clone size: many; V gene: TRBV7-6; CDR3 protein: CASTKGGTSGRNTGELFF; CDR3 DNA: TGTGCCAGCACAAAGGGGGGGACGAGCGGGAGGAACACCGGGGAGCTGTTTTTT
J gene: TRBJ2-5; D gene: TRBD1; clone size: many; V gene: TRBV5-1; CDR3 protein: CASSSGTAQETQYF; CDR3 DNA: TGCGCCAGCAGCTCGGGGACAGCTCAAGAGACCCAGTACTTC
J gene: TRBJ2-5; D gene: -; clone size: -; V gene: TRBV19; CDR3 protein: CASSIARGETQYF; CDR3 DNA: TGTGCCAGTAGTATAGCACGAGGAGAGACCCAGTACTTC
J gene: TRBJ1-4; D gene: -; clone size: many; V gene: TRBV12-3/TRBV12-4; CDR3 protein: CASREGAADEKLFF; CDR3 DNA: TGTGCCAGCAGGGAAGGGGCTGCTGATGAAAAACTGTTTTTT
J gene: TRBJ2-7; D gene: -; clone size: many; V gene: TRBV3-1; CDR3 protein: CASSQGGYRGYEQYF; CDR3 DNA: TGTGCCAGCAGCCAAGGGGGGTACAGAGGCTACGAGCAGTACTTC
J gene: TRBJ2-5; D gene: -; clone size: many; V gene: TRBV5-1; CDR3 protein: CASSLEGETQYF; CDR3 DNA: TGCGCCAGCAGCTTGGAGGGGGAGACCCAGTACTTC
J gene: TRBJ1-1; D gene: -; clone size: many; V gene: TRBV18; CDR3 protein: CASSPTLYPSGTEAFF; CDR3 DNA: TGTGCCAGCTCACCGACTCTATACCCCTCGGGGACTGAAGCTTTCTTT
J gene: TRBJ2-4; D gene: -; clone size: -; V gene: TRBV6-2/TRBV6-3; CDR3 protein: CASSTPINIQYF; CDR3 DNA: TGTGCCAGCAGTACCCCTATAAACATTCAGTACTTC
J gene: TRBJ2-5; D gene: TRBD1; clone size: many; V gene: TRBV27; CDR3 protein: CASSLSSRGRETQYF; CDR3 DNA: TGTGCCAGCAGTTTATCTTCCAGGGGGCGCGAGACCCAGTACTTC
J gene: TRBJ2-7; D gene: -; clone size: few; V gene: TRBV20-1; CDR3 protein: CSALLRATYEQYF; CDR3 DNA: TGCAGTGCTCTCTTGCGGGCCACCTACGAGCAGTACTTC
J gene: TRBJ2-7; D gene: -; clone size: many; V gene: TRBV5-1; CDR3 protein: CASSVAGAPSYEQYF; CDR3 DNA: TGCGCCAGCAGCGTCGCGGGGGCGCCCTCCTACGAGCAGTACTTC
J gene: TRBJ2-2; D gene: TRBD2; clone size: few; V gene: TRBV5-1; CDR3 protein: CASSLRTSGSHTGELFF; CDR3 DNA: TGCGCCAGCAGCTTAAGGACTAGCGGGAGTCACACCGGGGAGCTGTTTTTT
J gene: TRBJ1-4; D gene: -; clone size: many; V gene: TRBV5-1; CDR3 protein: CASSSLSRGEREKLFF; CDR3 DNA: TGCGCCAGCAGCTCGCTTTCTAGGGGGGAGAGAGAAAAACTGTTTTTT
J gene: TRBJ2-3; D gene: TRBD2; clone size: many; V gene: TRBV7-2; CDR3 protein: CASSWVLAGGADTQYF; CDR3 DNA: TGTGCCAGCAGCTGGGTCCTGGCGGGAGGAGCGGATACGCAGTATTTT
J gene: TRBJ1-1; D gene: -; clone size: -; V gene: TRBV3-1; CDR3 protein: CASSQTVAAEAFF; CDR3 DNA: TGTGCCAGCAGCCAGACGGTCGCCGCTGAAGCTTTCTTT
J gene: TRBJ1-5; D gene: -; clone size: many; V gene: TRBV9; CDR3 protein: CASSVGVKDQPQHF; CDR3 DNA: TGTGCCAGCAGCGTAGGGGTTAAGGATCAGCCCCAGCATTTT
J gene: TRBJ2-7; D gene: TRBD1; clone size: many; V gene: TRBV7-2; CDR3 protein: CASSFSSLGQVVFYEQYF; CDR3 DNA: TGTGCCAGCAGCTTTTCCTCTCTGGGACAGGTTGTTTTCTACGAGCAGTACTTC
J gene: TRBJ2-3; D gene: -; clone size: many; V gene: TRBV9; CDR3 protein: CASSGGSSLSTDTQYF; CDR3 DNA: TGTGCCAGCAGCGGTGGGTCGTCTCTCAGCACAGATACGCAGTATTTT
J gene: TRBJ2-5; D gene: -; clone size: few; V gene: TRBV7-2; CDR3 protein: CASSSPPGLETQYF; CDR3 DNA: TGTGCCAGCAGCTCCCCCCCAGGGTTGGAGACCCAGTACTTC
J gene: TRBJ2-3; D gene: -; clone size: many; V gene: TRBV6-1; CDR3 protein: CASSPRGGTGDTQYF; CDR3 DNA: TGTGCCAGCAGTCCTCGGGGCGGGACGGGAGATACGCAGTATTTT
J gene: TRBJ2-7; D gene: -; clone size: many; V gene: TRBV20-1; CDR3 protein: CSARARGGYEQYF; CDR3 DNA: TGCAGTGCTAGAGCCCGGGGAGGCTACGAGCAGTACTTC
J gene: TRBJ2-1; D gene: TRBD1; clone size: -; V gene: TRBV6-5; CDR3 protein: CASSPWDRGGNEQFF; CDR3 DNA: TGTGCCAGCAGCCCCTGGGACAGGGGTGGGAATGAGCAGTTCTTC
J gene: TRBJ1-2; D gene: -; clone size: many; V gene: TRBV12-3/TRBV12-4; CDR3 protein: CASSFGMGKAGYTF; CDR3 DNA: TGTGCCAGCAGTTTCGGGATGGGGAAGGCTGGCTACACCTTC
J gene: TRBJ2-1; D gene: -; clone size: many; V gene: TRBV12-3/TRBV12-4; CDR3 protein: CASSPYTTTAQFF; CDR3 DNA: TGTGCCAGCAGCCCATACACGACTACTGCGCAGTTCTTC
J gene: TRBJ2-5; D gene: -; clone size: many; V gene: TRBV9; CDR3 protein: CASSVGGINWGETQYF; CDR3 DNA: TGTGCCAGCAGCGTAGGTGGCATTAATTGGGGAGAGACCCAGTACTTC